Listed below are T cell receptor beta chains from one sample, sequenced in a study of T cell repertoires in cytomegalovirus infection. TCRdb ran MiXCR on the reads and lists one entry per CDR3 protein. The data hold tens of thousands of distinct CDR3 sequences, with 20% observed a single time. No antigen has been identified for these receptors. Sequencing used CD8+ T cells from cultured PBMCs, obtained from culture after CMV antigen stimulation. The receptors here all came from a human donor in good health (CMV status not recorded). Some clones in this sample may be carry-over from other donors' samples. Each CDR3 is given with its conserved first and last residue. The D gene is left open where the match is weak. The size entry is marked missing in some rows and otherwise reads once, few, many or a size class.

cdr3_aa cdr3_nt j_call d_call v_call clone_size
CASSYPGGMDTEAFF TGTGCCAGCAGTTACCCCGGCGGGATGGACACTGAAGCTTTCTTT TRBJ1-1 NA TRBV6-5 NA
CASSPDAGQMNTEAFF TGTGCCAGCAGTCCAGATGCGGGACAAATGAACACTGAAGCTTTCTTT TRBJ1-1 NA TRBV28 few
CASSSNGGGVTDTQYF TGTGCCAGCAGCTCAAATGGCGGGGGGGTCACAGATACGCAGTATTTT TRBJ2-3 TRBD2 TRBV7-9 NA
CASSRPGQLDGYTF TGTGCCAGCAGCCGACCCGGACAGCTGGATGGCTACACCTTC TRBJ1-2 NA TRBV7-9 NA
CASSWDALNYGYTF TGTGCCAGCAGCTGGGACGCCCTTAACTATGGCTACACCTTC TRBJ1-2 NA TRBV7-9 few
CASRQGQLNTEAFF TGTGCCAGCAGGCAGGGACAGTTGAACACTGAAGCTTTCTTT TRBJ1-1 TRBD1 TRBV12-3/TRBV12-4 many
CASSPDEYNEQFF TGTGCCAGCAGTCCCGACGAGTACAATGAGCAGTTCTTC TRBJ2-1 NA TRBV6-4 few
CASSQRTLTEAFF TGTGCCAGCAGCCAAAGGACACTCACTGAAGCTTTCTTT TRBJ1-1 NA TRBV7-2 few
CASSLGGQREAFF TGTGCCAGCAGCTTAGGGGGCCAGCGTGAAGCTTTCTTT TRBJ1-1 NA TRBV11-3 few
CASSHAGYEQYF TGTGCCAGCAGCCATGCGGGTTACGAGCAGTACTTC TRBJ2-7 NA TRBV27 NA
CASSYRTSGEAWSSYNEQFF TGTGCCAGCAGTTACCGGACTAGCGGGGAGGCCTGGAGCTCCTACAATGAGCAGTTCTTC TRBJ2-1 TRBD2 TRBV6-2/TRBV6-3 NA
CASTRHENLQETQYF TGTGCCAGCACCCGGCACGAAAACCTCCAAGAGACCCAGTACTTC TRBJ2-5 NA TRBV7-2 NA
CASSSVVGQAVGPQHF TGTGCCAGCAGCTCGGTTGTCGGACAGGCTGTTGGACCCCAGCATTTT TRBJ1-5 TRBD1 TRBV7-6 few
CASSLYEGNEQFF TGTGCCAGCAGTTTATACGAGGGGAATGAGCAGTTCTTC TRBJ2-1 NA TRBV28 few
CASSVGASRGYGYTF TGTGCCAGCAGCGTAGGGGCTTCGAGAGGTTATGGCTACACCTTC TRBJ1-2 NA TRBV9 NA
CASSYMGGIGTEAFF TGTGCCAGCAGTTACATGGGCGGGATTGGAACTGAAGCTTTCTTT TRBJ1-1 NA TRBV6-2/TRBV6-3 NA
CASSYSGEGELFF TGTGCCAGCAGTTACTCCGGGGAAGGAGAGCTGTTTTTT TRBJ2-2 NA TRBV6-5 NA
CASSARDRGNTEAFF TGTGCCAGCAGCGCACGGGACAGGGGAAACACTGAAGCTTTCTTT TRBJ1-1 TRBD1 TRBV7-2 few
CASSSAVEPQHF TGTGCCAGCAGCTCTGCCGTGGAGCCCCAGCATTTT TRBJ1-5 NA TRBV7-6 few
CASSQDPGPIQDTQYF TGCGCCAGCAGCCAAGATCCGGGGCCTATCCAAGATACGCAGTATTTT TRBJ2-3 NA TRBV4-3 NA
CASMGGSTSTDTQYF TGTGCCAGCATGGGGGGATCGACTAGCACAGATACGCAGTATTTT TRBJ2-3 NA TRBV27 NA
CASSLEKGRVVF TGTGCCAGCAGCTTAGAGAAAGGGAGGGTCGTCTTT TRBJ1-1 NA TRBV7-2 NA
CASSPPSNEQFF TGTGCCAGCAGCCCTCCTTCCAATGAGCAGTTCTTC TRBJ2-1 NA TRBV6-6 few
CASSPASSNQPQHF TGTGCCAGCAGTCCCGCCAGTAGCAATCAGCCCCAGCATTTT TRBJ1-5 NA TRBV27 NA
CASSYGQGKAFF TGTGCCAGCAGTTACGGACAGGGAAAAGCTTTCTTT TRBJ1-1 TRBD1 TRBV6-6 NA
CASSYPGFSGNTIYF TGTGCCAGCAGCTATCCGGGGTTCTCTGGAAACACCATATATTTT TRBJ1-3 NA TRBV7-2 few
CASSLEALSQPQHF TGTGCCAGCAGTTTAGAGGCATTGAGTCAGCCCCAGCATTTT TRBJ1-5 NA TRBV12-3/TRBV12-4 NA
CASSLQTSGGTDTQYF TGTGCCAGCAGTCTGCAAACTAGCGGGGGCACAGATACGCAGTATTTT TRBJ2-3 TRBD2 TRBV6-6 few
CATSDLYGELFF TGTGCCACCAGTGATTTGTACGGGGAGCTGTTTTTT TRBJ2-2 NA TRBV24-1 few
CSARGVAYNEQFF TGCAGTGCTAGGGGGGTGGCGTACAATGAGCAGTTCTTC TRBJ2-1 NA TRBV20-1 NA
CASSTPEGLAYEQYF TGTGCCAGCAGCACCCCGGAAGGACTAGCCTACGAGCAGTACTTC TRBJ2-7 TRBD2 TRBV7-8 few
CASSLTGDGETQYF TGTGCCAGCAGTCTGACAGGGGATGGTGAGACCCAGTACTTC TRBJ2-5 TRBD1 TRBV6-5 few